These 6 T cell receptor beta chains were all obtained from the same sample, sequenced in a study of T cell responses to AZD1222 COVID-19 vaccine. The repertoire was sequenced with immunoSEQ multiplex PCR; TCRdb's copy has only in-frame clones and lacks some. The data hold 70,000 or so clones, with 79% observed a single time. Sequenced material: peripheral blood, taken on day 0 of MenACWY control vaccination. These receptors all stem from an adult in good health.

This rearrangement joins TRBV11-2 to TRBJ2-2; TRBD1 might be the D (6 bases). Germline V gives CDR1 SGHAT, CDR2 FQNNGV. The CDR3 sequence is 15 residues long. V gave up 1 base and J gave up 4 bases, with 10 bases separating them. The CDR3 nucleotides read TGTGCCAGCAGCTTAGGACAGGCAACCACCGGGGAGCTGTTTTTT. This sequence encodes CASSLGQATTGELFF. The full variable domain, in which reference TRBV11-2 and TRBJ2-2 provide the parts outside the CDR3, is EAGVAQSPRYKIIEKRQSVAFWCNPISGHATLYWYQQILGQGPKLLIQFQNNGVVDDSQLPKDRFSAERLKGVDSTLKIQPAKLEDSAVYLCASSLGQATTGELFFGEGSRLTVL.

V usage is TRBV5-5 and J usage is TRBJ2-2, with TRBD2 matching over 8 bases. V lost 1 base to trimming and J lost 6 bases; unmatched junction nucleotides: 8. The CDR3 extends over 16 amino acids. Germline V CDR1 and CDR2: SGHKS, YYEKEE (reference sequence). CDR3 sequence reads: CASSLPGGNMAGELFF. CDR3 in DNA: TGTGCCAGCAGCTTGCCGGGGGGGAATATGGCCGGGGAGCTGTTTTTT.

This clone was observed once. J is TRBJ1-1 and V is TRBV4-3, with TRBD1 matching 10 bases. In germline, CDR1 is LGHNA, CDR2 YSLEER. The length of the CDR3 is 15 residues. V gave up 3 bases and J gave up 4 bases; unmatched junction bases: 5. CDR3 sequence (DNA): TGCGCCAGCAGCCACTCCGGGACAGGGGTCACTGAAGCTTTCTTT. It codes for CASSHSGTGVTEAFF.

The chain employs TRBV27 and TRBJ2-7, with 7 bases matching TRBD2. Germline loops: CDR1 MNHEY, CDR2 SMNVEV (reference sequence). The CDR3 extends over 15 amino acids. V was clipped by 0 bases and J by 4 bases; unmatched bases: 6. As DNA, the CDR3 is TGTGCCAGCAGTTTATCGAGCGGGGCGCAGTACGAGCAGTACTTC. Protein: CASSLSSGAQYEQYF.

The V and J genes are TRBV11-2 and TRBJ2-5; no clear D. The germline V gene has CDR1 SGHAT and CDR2 FQNNGV. Trimming shortened V by 2 bases and J by 2 bases, and 6 bases separated the two germline ends. There are 13 residues in the CDR3. Here the CDR3 reads CASSLWQQETQYF. The DNA for the CDR3 is TGTGCCAGCAGCTTATGGCAGCAAGAGACCCAGTACTTC.

The rearrangement uses TRBV7-9 and TRBJ2-1; tentative D call: TRBD2 (6 bases). V lost 9 bases to trimming and J lost 2 bases, with 11 bases between them. The CDR3 consists of 13 residues. Germline CDR1 is SEHNR and CDR2 is FQNEAQ (reference sequence). CDR3 sequence (DNA): TGTGCCAGTAGTGGGAGGCCCTACAATGAGCAGTTCTTC. This gives the protein CASSGRPYNEQFF.